The 10 T cell receptor beta chains presented below share a single source sample, sequenced in a study of T cells in Graves' hyperthyroidism and ophthalmopathy. TCR beta CDR3 regions were amplified from RNA transcripts. An initial round of RT-PCR targeting the TCR CDR3 relied on the HTBI primer set. A single record per CDR3 protein comes from TCRdb applying MiXCR to the multiplex PCR reads. Here the sample spans 300,000 to 450,000 distinct CDR3 sequences, about a sixth being singletons. Source material: blood. The receptor set was obtained from a woman aged 40 to 50 with Graves' ophthalmopathy.

This clonotype was seen more than once but under ten times. The V gene is TRBV4-3, the J gene TRBJ2-4; 8 nucleotides line up with TRBD2. The CDR3 has 13 residues. Trimming at V came to 0 bases and at J to 12 bases, leaving 4 bases not matched to a gene. Germline CDR1 is LGHNA and CDR2 is YSLEER. The CDR3 loop is CASSQERGLAQYF. The CDR3 nucleotides are TGCGCCAGCAGCCAAGAACGAGGACTAGCTCAGTACTTC.

This clonotype was counted ten times or more. The V gene is TRBV6-5, the J gene TRBJ1-1; the D is unclear. Trimming cost V 0 bases and J 7 bases, with 12 bases left between them. Germline CDR1 is MNHEY and CDR2 is SVGAGI. The CDR3 totals 14 residues. The CDR3 region has the DNA TGTGCCAGCAGTTACTCGCGCGCCATGGGTGAAGCTTTCTTT. This translates into CASSYSRAMGEAFF.

This clonotype was detected many times. The rearrangement joins TRBV6-1 to TRBJ1-2; no firm D call. Germline CDR1 and CDR2: MNHNS and SASEGT. V dropped 3 bases and J dropped 8 bases, with 10 bases sitting between them. The CDR3 spans 12 residues. CDR3 in amino acids: CASSDQVGGYTF. The DNA of the CDR3 is TGTGCCAGCAGTGATCAAGTAGGGGGCTACACCTTC.

There are many counts of this clonotype. The chain joins TRBV7-8 to TRBJ2-2; D is ambiguous. V dropped 1 base and J dropped 2 bases, with 8 bases sitting between them. The germline V gene encodes CDR1 SGHVS and CDR2 FQNEAQ. This CDR3 is 15 amino acids long. In nucleotides, the CDR3 is TGTGCCAGCAGCTTAGGACCGATTAACACCGGGGAGCTGTTTTTT. Amino acids: CASSLGPINTGELFF.

This clonotype has at least ten counts. The chain carries TRBV10-3 and TRBJ2-7, with D hard to call. V dropped 3 bases and J dropped 0 bases, with 3 bases sitting between them. The CDR3 length is 12 residues. Per the germline V gene, CDR1 is ENHRY and CDR2 is SYGVKD. The CDR3 DNA reads TGTGCCATCAGTGAAAGCTCCTACGAGCAGTACTTC. Translation gives CAISESSYEQYF.

This clonotype has ten or more counts. The chain has TRBV29-1 and TRBJ2-5; 7 bases match TRBD1. The germline CDR1 and CDR2 sequences are SQVTM and ANQGSEA. The CDR3 has 17 amino acids. After removal of 4 bases from V and 1 base from J, the junction contained 15 bases not matched to a gene. For the CDR3, the DNA is TGCAGCGTTGCTCTAGGGGGCGCGATAGGGGGCCAAGAGACCCAGTACTTC. It translates to CSVALGGAIGGQETQYF.

There are many counts of this clonotype. This sequence joins TRBV10-3 and TRBJ2-5, with 7 bases lining up with TRBD2. J lost 6 bases, V lost 2 bases, and 18 bases had no gene match. Germline assignment: CDR1 ENHRY and CDR2 SYGVKD. CDR3 length equals 18 residues. The DNA of the CDR3 is TGTGCCATCAGTGAGCCCGCGGGGGTTGGCGGGAGTATTCAGACCCAGTACTTC. Translating it yields CAISEPAGVGGSIQTQYF.

This clonotype was seen many times. The chain has TRBV28 and TRBJ2-5; maybe TRBD2 (6 bases). CDR1 is MDHEN, CDR2 SYDVKM, per germline. Trimming shortened V by 1 base and J by 4 bases, and 16 bases separated the two germline ends. The CDR3 is made up of 16 amino acids. The CDR3 loop reads CASSLYGSGWGETQYF. CDR3 bases: TGTGCCAGCAGTTTATATGGTAGCGGATGGGGAGAGACCCAGTACTTC.

This clonotype was detected ten times or more. The chain recombines TRBV11-2 with TRBJ2-2, with 11 bases aligning to TRBD2. The CDR3 extends over 16 amino acids. Germline V gene data show CDR1 as SGHAT and CDR2 as FQNNGV. V dropped 6 bases and J dropped 4; count of bases not matched to a gene: 7. The CDR3 coding sequence is TGTGCCAGCAGGCTCCTAGCGGGAGGCCCCACCGGGGAGCTGTTTTTT. Amino acid sequence: CASRLLAGGPTGELFF.

Ten or more counts support this clonotype. V is TRBV6-5 and J is TRBJ1-2; a possible D gene is TRBD1 (6 bases). The CDR3 covers 15 residues. Looked up from germline, CDR1 is MNHEY and CDR2 is SVGAGI. V dropped 2 bases and J dropped 2 bases, with 12 bases sitting between them. CDR3 DNA: TGTGCCAGCAGTTACACAAGGACAGCCAACTATGGCTACACCTTC. The encoded protein is CASSYTRTANYGYTF.